This T cell receptor beta chain was identified in a study of CD8+CD57+ T cells in acquired aplastic anemia. Sequencing involved patients with CD8+CD57+ cell expansion previously shown by flow cytometry. All participating patients were living with severe acquired aplastic anemia. Therapy had not been given to patients before blood sampling. CDR3 and TCR beta VDJ profiling relied on genomic DNA as the template. TCRdb recomputed calls from the reads with MiXCR, one row per CDR3 protein. The table includes a few hundred thousand distinct CDR3 sequences, about a third detected once. In germline, CDR1 is MGHRA, CDR2 YSYEKL. Trimming removed 0 bases at V and 0 bases at J, with 12 bases between. This CDR3 region has 17 residues.

The receptor was isolated from a human donor with aplastic anemia. The sample consisted of sorted CD4+, CD8+, or CD8+CD57+ T cells (not recorded which) from PBMCs. The chain is built from TRBV4-1 and TRBJ2-1; D possibly uses TRBD1 or TRBD2 (5 bases each). The CDR3 region is CASSQEKTADSYNEQFF. In DNA form, the CDR3 reads TGCGCCAGCAGCCAAGAGAAGACAGCGGACTCCTACAATGAGCAGTTCTTC.